A selection of T cell receptor beta chains follows, all from one sample in a study of blood T cell repertoires in COVID-19. Some clones are missing from TCRdb's copy, which holds only in-frame ones; the method was immunoSEQ multiplex PCR. The profile shows roughly 250,000 clones, 65% to 85% of them singletons. Input material: peripheral blood. The receptors originated from a human donor in a cohort sampled during active COVID-19. Each CDR3 is given with its conserved first and last residue. D genes are given only for firm matches. Where a row states a size, it is once, few, many or the class of an expanded clone; other rows omit it.

>TRBV6-5|NA|NA|TRBJ1-2
TGTGCCAGCAGTATAACAGGGTGGAATGGCTACACCTTC
CASSITGWNGYTF
>TRBV5-1|NA|NA|TRBJ2-4
TGCGCCAGCAGCTTGACAGATAAAAACATTCAGTACTTC
CASSLTDKNIQYF
>TRBV19|NA|once|TRBJ1-1
TGTGCCAGTAGGTGGAAAGGGGGACACACTGAAGCTTTCTTT
CASRWKGGHTEAFF
>TRBV18|NA|NA|TRBJ1-5
TGTGCCAGCTCACCAATGGCAGTGAATAGCAATCAGCCCCAGCATTTT
CASSPMAVNSNQPQHF
>TRBV5-4|NA|NA|TRBJ1-1
TGTGCCAGCAGCCCTCGACAGGAATGGAACACTGAAGCTTTCTTT
CASSPRQEWNTEAFF
>TRBV2|NA|NA|TRBJ1-1
TGTGCCAGCAGTGAGGACAGAATGAACACTGAAGCTTTCTTT
CASSEDRMNTEAFF
>TRBV5-1|NA|few|TRBJ1-6
TGCGCCAGCAGCTTGGTATCAGGGCAGGTTAATTCACCCCTCCACTTT
CASSLVSGQVNSPLHF
>TRBV29-1|NA|NA|TRBJ1-2
TGCAGCGTTGTTGAGTTTAACTATGGCTACACCTTC
CSVVEFNYGYTF
>TRBV3-1/TRBV3-2|NA|NA|TRBJ1-5
TGTGCCAGCAGCCAAGATCTCACAGCCGATCAGCCCCAGCATTTT
CASSQDLTADQPQHF
>TRBV9|TRBD2|NA|TRBJ2-3
TGTGCCAGCACCGCGGGGGGGACGAGCACAGATACGCAGTATTTT
CASTAGGTSTDTQYF
>TRBV29-1|TRBD2|NA|TRBJ2-3
TGCAGCGTTGGACCACAGGGACAGGAGACTAGCGGGAGGCTCACAGATACGCAGTATTTT
CSVGPQGQETSGRLTDTQYF